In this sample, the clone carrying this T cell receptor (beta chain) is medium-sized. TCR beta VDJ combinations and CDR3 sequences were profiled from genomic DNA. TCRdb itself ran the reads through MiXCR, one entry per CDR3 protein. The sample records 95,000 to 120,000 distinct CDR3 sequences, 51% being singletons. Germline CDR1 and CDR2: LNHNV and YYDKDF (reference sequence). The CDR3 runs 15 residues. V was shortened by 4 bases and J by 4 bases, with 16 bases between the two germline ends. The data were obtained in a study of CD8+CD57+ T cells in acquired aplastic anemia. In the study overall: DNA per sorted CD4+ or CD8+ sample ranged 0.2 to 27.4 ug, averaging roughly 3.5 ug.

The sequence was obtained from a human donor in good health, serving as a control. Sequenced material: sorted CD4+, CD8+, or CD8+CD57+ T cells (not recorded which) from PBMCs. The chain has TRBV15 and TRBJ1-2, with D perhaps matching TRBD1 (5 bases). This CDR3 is CATSTLTTATYGYTF. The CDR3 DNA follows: TGTGCCACCAGCACCCTCACGACAGCGACCTATGGCTACACCTTC.